The present T cell receptor beta chain was sequenced within a study of blood T cell repertoires in COVID-19. Here immunoSEQ multiplex PCR was the method, and the copy in TCRdb shows in-frame clones only, minus some. The repertoire holds 270,000 or so clones, around 93% seen once, with 2.8% in the top ten. With 0 bases removed from V and 7 bases from J, the gap between germline ends came to 19 bases. CDR1 is SGHKS and CDR2 is YYEKEE in the germline V gene (reference sequence). The CDR3 is 16 amino acids. This clone was seen a single time. The clonotype originates from a man aged 35 to 55 who had been exposed to COVID-19. V is TRBV5-5 and J is TRBJ1-1; D is perhaps TRBD1 (5 bases). The specimen sequenced was PBMCs or T cells enriched from blood (not recorded which). The CDR3 is CASSLVETRQQREAFF. The CDR3 nucleotides are TGTGCCAGCAGCTTGGTGGAAACGAGACAGCAACGTGAAGCTTTCTTT.